This TCR beta chain derives from a study of cytomegalovirus exposure and HLA in healthy donors. Notes on the study in general: Rare sequences made up most TCRs, while some public TCRs were found in many donors. Later analysis indicated greater clonal expansion among HLA-associated TCR beta chains than among equally common other chains.

As to this clone: No antigen is known for it.

Trimming cost V 4 bases and J 7 bases, with 12 bases left between them. Germline-derived CDR1 and CDR2 are SGHNT and YYREEE (reference sequence). The CDR3 length is 12 residues. Primers for the PCR totalled 60 Vbeta and 13 Jbeta. TCRdb keeps only in-frame clones here, not all; method: immunoSEQ multiplex PCR. The table lists 150,000 to 200,000 clones, around three quarters of them singletons. This receptor was taken from a woman in her 30s in good health and CMV-seropositive. Sequenced sample: PBMCs. The chain links TRBV5-4 to TRBJ2-7; possibly TRBD1 for D (6 bases). CDR3 sequence (DNA): TGTGCCAGCAGCCTGGGGGCGTATGAGCAGTACTTC. Translated, it gives CASSLGAYEQYF.